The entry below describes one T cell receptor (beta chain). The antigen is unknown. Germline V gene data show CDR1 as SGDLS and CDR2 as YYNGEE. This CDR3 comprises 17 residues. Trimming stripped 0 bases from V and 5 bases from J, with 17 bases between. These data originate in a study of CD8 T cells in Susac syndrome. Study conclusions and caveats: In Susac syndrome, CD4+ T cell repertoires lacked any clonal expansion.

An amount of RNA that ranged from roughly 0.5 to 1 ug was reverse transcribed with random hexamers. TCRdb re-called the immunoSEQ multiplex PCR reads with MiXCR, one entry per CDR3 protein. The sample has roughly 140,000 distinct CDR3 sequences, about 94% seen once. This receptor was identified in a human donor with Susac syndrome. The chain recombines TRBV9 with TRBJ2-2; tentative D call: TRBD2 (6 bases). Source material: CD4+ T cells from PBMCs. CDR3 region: CASSVAGVKRATGELFF. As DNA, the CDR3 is TGTGCCAGCAGCGTAGCGGGAGTGAAAAGAGCGACCGGGGAGCTGTTTTTT.